The entry below gives a single T cell receptor beta chain sequence along with its context. The antigen remains unidentified. This table comes from immunoSEQ multiplex PCR, and its TCRdb copy is limited to in-frame clones, with some not included. The repertoire holds approximately 30,000 clones, with more than 65% as singletons. The record originates from a study of a mutant IDH1 vaccine in newly diagnosed glioma. Overall study context: First vaccine doses came 4-6 weeks after radiotherapy alone, or with temozolomide cycles.

V dropped 4 bases and J dropped 0; count of bases not matched to a gene: 6. In germline, CDR1 is ENHRY, CDR2 SYGVKD. CDR3 length equals 17 residues. The time point is: week 35, safety follow-up. Alongside topical imiquimod, each dose of vaccine comprised 300 ug of mutant IDH1 20-mer peptide. Sequences were derived from PBMCs, sampled from a glioma patient whose treatment included an IDH1 peptide vaccine. This rearrangement joins TRBV10-3 to TRBJ2-6; 7 bases line up with TRBD1. The receptor comes from a man over 45 with glioma. DNA of the CDR3: TGTGCCATCAGTGGGGGACAGAGGACCTCTGGGGCCAACGTCCTGACTTTC. It encodes CAISGGQRTSGANVLTF.